The 7 T cell receptor beta chains below come from one sample, sequenced in a study of breast tumors, draining lymph nodes, adjacent tissues (TCRdb year 2016). Library prep was done by multiplex PCR. Sequencing instrument: Illumina HiSeq 2000. Through fastp at Q25 and MiXCR, TCRdb rebuilt clones from the public reads, retaining in-frame beta chains. Rows with a matching CDR3 protein are joined into one entry that keeps the most common DNA and genes. The sample profile shows over 9,000 distinct CDR3 sequences; approximately 50% of them were found once. Less than 45% of the sample lies in the top ten. Sequencing was done on a sample of breast tumor tissue. The receptors here all came from a female donor with breast cancer. Some clones in this sample may be carry-over from other donors' samples.

At least ten counts were recorded for this clonotype. A read error is possible here, since a much larger clone lies one base away. V is TRBV5-6 and J is TRBJ2-1, with 7 bases that match TRBD2. The J segment lost 7 bases and the V segment lost 2 bases, leaving 9 bases of the junction unmatched. The CDR3 loop spans 15 amino acids. CDR1 is SGHDT, CDR2 YYEEEE, per germline. CDR3 bases: TGTGCCAGCAGCTTCAGCGGGGCGGCAAAAAATGAGCAGTTCTTC. Amino acids: CASSFSGAAKNEQFF. The full variable domain, with the rest looked up from reference TRBV5-6 and TRBJ2-1, is DAGVTQSPTHLIKTRGQQVTLRCSPKSGHDTVSWYQQALGQGPQFIFQYYEEEERQRGNFPDRFSGHQFPNYSSELNVNALLLGDSALYLCASSFSGAAKNEQFFGPGTRLTVL.

In its sample, this clonotype was seen a few times. The CDR3 spells CASSLSAGTVNTGELFF. CDR3 bases: TGTGCCAGCAGCTTAAGCGCCGGGACAGTGAACACCGGGGAGCTGTTTTTT. The chain combines TRBV7-3 with TRBJ2-2, with 7 bases lining up with TRBD1. Trimming took 1 base from V and 1 from J; bases not matched to a gene: 6. Looked up from germline, CDR1 is SGHTA and CDR2 is FQGTGA. CDR3 length: 17 residues.

The chain couples TRBV5-1 to TRBJ2-7, with TRBD2 identical over 10 bases. The junction had 4 bases not matched to a gene; V was cut back by 4 bases and J by 3 bases. CDR1 SGHRS and CDR2 YFSETQ come from the germline V gene. This CDR3 has 14 amino acids. The CDR3 spells CASSLGTSDYEQYF. The CDR3 region has the DNA TGCGCCAGCAGCCTCGGGACTAGCGACTACGAGCAGTACTTC.

This chain uses TRBV19 with TRBJ1-5; the D is unclear. CDR1 is LNHDA and CDR2 is SQIVND in the germline V gene (reference sequence). This CDR3 comprises 13 residues. The V end was cut by 11 bases, the J end by 2 bases, with 13 bases between. Written as DNA, the CDR3 is TGTGCCCGTTCCCCATTTGGCAATCAGCCCCAGCATTTT. It yields the protein CARSPFGNQPQHF. The entire variable domain, with the rest obtained from reference TRBV19 and TRBJ1-5, is as follows: DGGITQSPKYLFRKEGQNVTLSCEQNLNHDAMYWYRQDPGQGLRLIYYSQIVNDFQKGDIAEGYSVSREKKESFPLTVTSAQKNPTAFYLCARSPFGNQPQHFGDGTRLSIL.

The J gene is TRBJ2-1, the V gene TRBV20-1; weak D call: TRBD2 (6 bases). Trimming removed 1 base from V and 0 bases from J, with 10 bases in between. The CDR3 is 15 amino acids. CDR1 DFQATT and CDR2 SNEGSKA come from the germline V gene (reference sequence). The CDR3 spells CSARVPGVSYNEQFF. The CDR3, as DNA: TGCAGTGCTAGAGTTCCGGGGGTCTCCTACAATGAGCAGTTCTTC.

The chain is built from TRBV18 and TRBJ2-5; D uncertain. Trimming left V 0 bases short and J 4 bases short, with 3 bases between. CDR1 and CDR2 (germline): KGHSH, LQKENI. This CDR3 region has 12 residues. The CDR3 loop is CASSPPSETQYF. The CDR3 region has the DNA TGTGCCAGCTCACCACCATCAGAGACCCAGTACTTC.

This clonotype was seen many times. The chain combines TRBV15 with TRBJ2-4, with 7 positions matching TRBD1. Trimming removed 1 base from V and 4 bases from J; junction bases left unmatched: 4. This CDR3 is 15 amino acids long. In germline, CDR1 is LNHNV, CDR2 YYDKDF (reference sequence). CDR3 sequence: CATSRVGTVKNIQYF. The CDR3 bases are TGTGCCACCAGCAGAGTTGGGACAGTTAAAAACATTCAGTACTTC.